The 5 T cell receptor beta chains reported below all come from one sample, sequenced in a study of blood T cell repertoires in COVID-19. TCRdb's table, derived via immunoSEQ multiplex PCR, lists solely in-frame clones and lacks some. The sample has roughly 85,000 clones; more than 80% are singletons. Source material: peripheral blood. The receptor set was obtained from a man aged 50-59 years with active or convalescent COVID-19.

The chain joins TRBV7-8 to TRBJ1-3; 7 nucleotides align to TRBD1. Unmatched junction bases numbered 4, after V lost 6 bases and J lost 2 bases. This CDR3 has 14 amino acids. CDR1 is SGHVS, CDR2 FQNEAQ, per germline. The CDR3 DNA reads as TGTGCCAGCAGGCACGACAGGGCTGGAAACACCATATATTTT. Protein: CASRHDRAGNTIYF.

The chain combines TRBV30 with TRBJ2-1; TRBD1 matches 10 bases. Looked up from germline, CDR1 is GTSNPN and CDR2 is SVGIG (reference sequence). V gave up 6 bases and J gave up 6 bases; unmatched junction bases: 11. This CDR3 comprises 15 residues. The CDR3 coding sequence is TGTGCCTGCCTGATTGGGACAGGGGCCCCCAATGAGCAGTTCTTC. Its protein product is CACLIGTGAPNEQFF. Supplemented by reference TRBV30 and TRBJ2-1, the full variable domain reads SQTIHQWPATLVQPVGSPLSLECTVEGTSNPNLYWYRQAAGRGLQLLFYSVGIGQISSEVPQNLSASRPQDRQFILSSKKLLLSDSGFYLCACLIGTGAPNEQFFGPGTRLTVL.

The CDR3 sequence: CASSPSGGLGETQYF. The CDR3, as DNA: TGCGCCAGCAGCCCATCAGGGGGTCTAGGAGAGACCCAGTACTTC. The chain carries TRBV5-1 and TRBJ2-5; 7 bases match TRBD1. V dropped 4 bases and J dropped 4; count of bases not matched to a gene: 10. Germline V gene data show CDR1 as SGHRS and CDR2 as YFSETQ. This CDR3 region has 15 residues.

The V gene is TRBV9, the J gene TRBJ2-1, with TRBD1 identical over 8 bases. The trim removed 2 bases at V and 3 bases at J, leaving 10 bases unmatched. The germline gives CDR1 SGDLS, CDR2 YYNGEE. This CDR3 is built from 17 residues. The CDR3 spells CASSVLFGTGLYNEQFF. The DNA of the CDR3 is TGTGCCAGCAGCGTTTTGTTCGGGACAGGACTCTACAATGAGCAGTTCTTC.

CDR3 residues: CASSRQGSATNEKLFF. In DNA form, the CDR3 reads TGCGCCAGCAGCAGACAGGGGTCTGCAACTAATGAAAAACTGTTTTTT. This chain connects TRBV5-1 to TRBJ1-4, with 8 bases matching TRBD1. This CDR3 is built from 16 residues. With 4 bases clipped from V and 0 bases from J, the junction kept 5 bases outside the gene matches. Germline V gives CDR1 SGHRS, CDR2 YFSETQ.